This passage covers 26 T cell receptor beta chains from one sample sequenced in a study of cytomegalovirus exposure and HLA in healthy donors (dated by TCRdb to the late 2010s). The library was prepared using the immunoSEQ multiplex PCR assay. The multiplex PCR relied on a mix of 60 forward primers for TCR Vbeta segments and 13 reverse primers for TCR Jbeta segments. TCRdb obtained this table from immuneACCESS and retained in-frame rearrangements with V and J assigned. These tables miss some clones; where compared with another copy, unresolved V genes account for less than half of the shortfall, and the remainder is unexplained. Present in this sample are more than 45,000 clones, approximately 65% of which were seen just once. Jointly, the top ten make up approximately 6.8% of the sample. Sequencing used PBMCs. These receptors were collected from a man younger than 45 in good health and CMV-seronegative.

The V and J genes are TRBV19 and TRBJ1-1; D not certain. Germline V gene data show CDR1 as LNHDA and CDR2 as SQIVND (reference sequence). Trimming pared 0 bases from V and 8 bases from J, leaving 7 bases between. This CDR3 is 12 amino acids long. The CDR3 region is CASSIDPGEAFF. CDR3 bases: TGTGCCAGTAGTATAGATCCGGGAGAAGCTTTCTTT.

This clone has only a few counts. The chain links TRBV30 to TRBJ2-1, with TRBD1 identical over 9 bases. With V trimmed by 2 bases and J by 5 bases, 4 bases remained unmatched. The CDR3 runs to 14 residues. Germline V gives CDR1 GTSNPN, CDR2 SVGIG (reference sequence). The CDR3 bases are TGTGCCTGGAGTCTGGGGACAGGGCACAATGAGCAGTTCTTC. Translated, it gives CAWSLGTGHNEQFF. Based on the CDR3 plus reference TRBV30 and TRBJ2-1, the full variable domain is SQTIHQWPATLVQPVGSPLSLECTVEGTSNPNLYWYRQAAGRGLQLLFYSVGIGQISSEVPQNLSASRPQDRQFILSSKKLLLSDSGFYLCAWSLGTGHNEQFFGPGTRLTVL.

This clone was found once. V usage is TRBV6-1 and J usage is TRBJ1-1; no clear D. The germline V gene encodes CDR1 MNHNS and CDR2 SASEGT. With 2 bases removed from V and 2 bases from J, the gap between germline ends came to 9 bases. The CDR3 spans 14 residues. The CDR3 here is CASSERVENTEAFF. The CDR3 DNA reads TGTGCCAGCAGTGAACGGGTAGAAAACACTGAAGCTTTCTTT.

This clone was detected only a few times. The chain is built from TRBV5-1 and TRBJ2-3; possible D gene TRBD2, 6 bases. The CDR3 runs 15 residues. The germline gives CDR1 SGHRS, CDR2 YFSETQ. Trimming shortened V by 2 bases and J by 2 bases, and 12 bases separated the two germline ends. The CDR3 DNA reads as TGCGCCAGCAGCTTACGGGCTAGCGCCACAGATACGCAGTATTTT. It encodes CASSLRASATDTQYF.

The chain recombines TRBV27 with TRBJ2-7, with TRBD2 matching over 14 bases. V lost 6 bases, J lost 0 bases, and 4 bases stayed unmatched. Germline-derived CDR1 and CDR2 are MNHEY and SMNVEV (reference sequence). This CDR3 is 16 amino acids long. CDR3 sequence: CASRGTSGRFSYEQYF. CDR3 sequence (DNA): TGTGCCAGCAGAGGGACTAGCGGGAGATTCTCCTACGAGCAGTACTTC.

This clone has just one count. V is TRBV15 and J is TRBJ1-2, with 7 positions matching TRBD1. Germline CDR1 and CDR2: LNHNV and YYDKDF (reference sequence). V shed 4 bases, J shed 6 bases, and the junction held 8 bases outside the gene matches. The CDR3 covers 14 residues. CDR3 coding DNA: TGTGCCACCAGCAACCCTGCAGGGGGGAATGGCTACACCTTC. Protein: CATSNPAGGNGYTF.

The chain uses TRBV2 and TRBJ2-2; maybe TRBD1 (5 bases). Trimming shortened V by 7 bases and J by 6 bases, and 9 bases separated the two germline ends. CDR1 and CDR2 from the germline V gene are SNHLY and FYNNEI. There are 12 residues in the CDR3. The CDR3 sequence: CASIPGPGELFF. CDR3 sequence (DNA): TGTGCCAGCATTCCAGGGCCCGGGGAGCTGTTTTTT.

This clone has just a few counts. CDR3 amino acids: CASSAAGTGKETQYF. The CDR3 nucleotides are TGTGCCAGCAGCGCCGCCGGGACTGGAAAAGAGACCCAGTACTTC. The rearrangement links TRBV7-7 to TRBJ2-5; TRBD2 is a possible D gene (6 bases). Per germline, CDR1 SSHAT and CDR2 FNYEAQ (reference sequence). The length of the CDR3 is 15 residues. V was shortened by 5 bases and J by 3 bases, with 16 bases between the two germline ends.

This chain links TRBV30 with TRBJ2-1; D is perhaps TRBD1 (6 bases). Germline loops: CDR1 GTSNPN, CDR2 SVGIG (reference sequence). With 0 bases removed from V and 8 bases from J, the gap between germline ends came to 14 bases. The CDR3 runs to 14 residues. The CDR3 coding sequence is TGTGCCTGGAGTGTAAATAGGGGGTATGATGAGCAGTTCTTC. It codes for CAWSVNRGYDEQFF.

A single count supports this clone. The rearrangement uses TRBV27 and TRBJ2-5; TRBD2 matches at 9 bases. The better agreement between TRBJ2-7 and the DNA end casts doubt on the J call. Per the germline V gene, CDR1 is MNHEY and CDR2 is SMNVEV (reference sequence). CDR3 length equals 18 residues. The CDR3: CASSPLPVSGRLVYEQYF. CDR3 nucleotides: TGTGCCAGCAGTCCCCTTCCCGTTAGCGGGAGACTGGTGTACGAGCAGTACTTC.

This rearrangement joins TRBV2 to TRBJ2-7, with a possible D match to TRBD2 (6 bases). The CDR3 contains 13 residues. V lost 4 bases to trimming and J lost 2 bases, with 9 bases between them. Germline values: CDR1 SNHLY, CDR2 FYNNEI. In DNA, the CDR3 is TGTGCCAGCAGTGCGGGGGTCCCCTACGAGCAGTACTTC. Protein product: CASSAGVPYEQYF.

V is TRBV2 and J is TRBJ1-2; no firm D call. V gave up 1 base and J gave up 1 base, with 10 bases separating them. Germline values: CDR1 SNHLY, CDR2 FYNNEI. There are 15 residues in the CDR3. DNA of the CDR3: TGTGCCAGCAGTGAAGGGTCAGGCCTTAACTATGGCTACACCTTC. Translated: CASSEGSGLNYGYTF. The entire variable domain, with the rest obtained from reference TRBV2 and TRBJ1-2, is as follows: EPEVTQTPSHQVTQMGQEVILRCVPISNHLYFYWYRQILGQKVEFLVSFYNNEISEKSEIFDDQFSVERPDGSNFTLKIRSTKLEDSAMYFCASSEGSGLNYGYTFGSGTRLTVV.

The chain is built from TRBV6-1 and TRBJ1-2, with D unresolved. Germline CDR1 MNHNS, CDR2 SASEGT. V was pared by 2 bases and J by 13 bases, with 14 bases between. The CDR3 spans 12 residues. DNA of the CDR3: TGTGCCAGCAGTGAAAGATTTTCGGGGTTCACCTTC. Translating it yields CASSERFSGFTF.

This clone was picked up one time. The chain carries TRBV4-2 and TRBJ2-1, with D hard to call. The germline CDR1 and CDR2 sequences are LGHNA and YNFKEQ. V gave up 1 base and J gave up 4 bases, with 14 bases separating them. This CDR3 contains 16 residues. Here the CDR3 reads CASSQGVPRRYNEQFF. The CDR3 DNA reads as TGTGCCAGCAGCCAAGGTGTCCCGCGGCGGTACAATGAGCAGTTCTTC.

The V call is TRBV13, the J call TRBJ2-1, with TRBD2 matching 9 bases. Germline V CDR1 and CDR2: PRHDT, FYEKMQ (reference sequence). The CDR3 length is 16 residues. V shed 5 bases and J 8 bases; nucleotides not matched to a gene: 13. The DNA of the CDR3 is TGTGCCAGCAGCCCTCCTACCGGGACTAGCAGTTATGAGCAGTTCTTC. Translated, it gives CASSPPTGTSSYEQFF. Using reference TRBV13 and TRBJ2-1 for the parts outside the CDR3, the full variable domain is AAGVIQSPRHLIKEKRETATLKCYPIPRHDTVYWYQQGPGQDPQFLISFYEKMQSDKGSIPDRFSAQQFSDYHSELNMSSLELGDSALYFCASSPPTGTSSYEQFFGPGTRLTVL.

The chain carries TRBV7-6 and TRBJ2-7; 9 bases agree with TRBD1. The CDR3 is made up of 17 amino acids. The trim removed 1 base at V and 5 bases at J, leaving 12 bases unmatched. The V gene's germline CDR1 is SGHVS and CDR2 FNYEAQ. CDR3 nucleotide sequence: TGTGCCAGCAGCTTAGGCGTCCCGGGACAGGGAGACCACGAGCAGTACTTC. This translates into CASSLGVPGQGDHEQYF.

V usage is TRBV9 and J usage is TRBJ2-1, with TRBD2 matching 8 bases. This CDR3 is 16 amino acids long. Unmatched junction bases numbered 4, after V lost 0 bases and J lost 2 bases. Germline CDR1 and CDR2: SGDLS and YYNGEE. The CDR3 is CASSVGNSGTYNEQFF. The CDR3 DNA reads TGTGCCAGCAGCGTAGGTAATAGCGGGACCTACAATGAGCAGTTCTTC. The whole variable domain, filled in from reference TRBV9 and TRBJ2-1, reads DSGVTQTPKHLITATGQRVTLRCSPRSGDLSVYWYQQSLDQGLQFLIQYYNGEERAKGNILERFSAQQFPDLHSELNLSSLELGDSALYFCASSVGNSGTYNEQFFGPGTRLTVL.

The gene calls are TRBV30 and TRBJ2-7; 8 bases fit TRBD1. Trimming cost V 1 base and J 5 bases; bases outside gene matches: 10. CDR1 is GTSNPN, CDR2 SVGIG, per germline (reference sequence). The CDR3 runs to 15 residues. CDR3 in amino acids: CAWSEMQGAFDEQYF. The CDR3 coding sequence is TGTGCCTGGAGTGAAATGCAGGGGGCTTTCGACGAGCAGTACTTC.

This clone appeared a single time. The rearrangement uses TRBV30 and TRBJ1-5, with 7 bases lining up with TRBD1. Germline lookup yields CDR1 GTSNPN and CDR2 SVGIG (reference sequence). The CDR3 extends over 13 amino acids. V lost 3 bases and J lost 9; bases outside the gene matches: 8. CDR3: CAWSETGRPPQHF. In DNA form, the CDR3 reads TGTGCCTGGAGCGAGACAGGGCGCCCGCCCCAGCATTTT.

The gene calls are TRBV6-5 and TRBJ2-5; 12 nucleotides agree with TRBD2. The DNA matches TRBJ2-7 better at its end, which makes the J call doubtful. Germline loops: CDR1 MNHEY, CDR2 SVGAGI. This CDR3 spans 15 amino acids. CDR3 protein: CASSLLAGGAYEQYF. The CDR3 DNA is TGTGCCAGCAGTTTGCTAGCGGGGGGGGCCTACGAGCAGTACTTC.

This clone has only one observation. The CDR3 DNA sequence: TGCGCCAGCAGCCTCCGCCAGGGCGCGCCTGAAGCTTTCTTT. Translation: CASSLRQGAPEAFF. This rearrangement joins TRBV4-1 to TRBJ1-1, with D possibly being TRBD1 (5 bases). CDR3 length: 14 residues. The germline V gene encodes CDR1 MGHRA and CDR2 YSYEKL. Trimming took 4 bases from V and 6 from J, leaving 15 bases between them.

This clone has a handful of counts. J is TRBJ2-5 and V is TRBV2; 16 bases are a match to TRBD2. Germline V CDR1 and CDR2: SNHLY, FYNNEI. This CDR3 is built from 17 residues. J gave up 0 bases and V 4 bases, and 2 bases lay outside the gene matches. DNA of the CDR3: TGTGCCAGCAGTGGGGGACTAGCGGGAGGGTACCAAGAGACCCAGTACTTC. Protein sequence: CASSGGLAGGYQETQYF.

Note on this clone: The final CDR3 position lacks the conserved phenylalanine or tryptophan, pointing to a likely read error. No DNA is shown, since the ends of the CDR3 on it are uncertain; the CDR3 is the one TCRdb lists. The chain uses TRBV5-3 and TRBJ1-3. TRBV5-3 is an ORF; its function is uncertain. The CDR3 is 11 residues long, ends included. The CDR3 spells CARSSPTVPQV.

The CDR3 region has the DNA TGTGCCAGCCTCCTGGCGGCCGGAGTATCTCAGCCCCAGCATTTT. Protein: CASLLAAGVSQPQHF. The gene calls are TRBV7-2 and TRBJ1-5; D remains unclear. CDR1 is SGHTA, CDR2 FQGNSA, per germline. The CDR3 runs 15 residues. V was cut by 8 bases and J by 6 bases, with 20 bases left in between.

By sample fraction, this clone is medium-sized. The chain is built from TRBV5-1 and TRBJ1-1; 7 bases map to TRBD1. The CDR3 totals 13 residues. The germline gives CDR1 SGHRS, CDR2 YFSETQ. The V gene end was trimmed by 5 bases and the J gene end by 6 bases; junction bases not matched to a gene: 7. CDR3 bases: TGCGCCAGCAGTCGTGACAGGGCCGCTGAAGCTTTCTTT. Translating gives CASSRDRAAEAFF.

The rearrangement uses TRBV19 and TRBJ1-3; D is unresolved. This CDR3 region has 11 residues. Trimming pared 7 bases from V and 4 bases from J, leaving 5 bases between. Per germline, CDR1 LNHDA and CDR2 SQIVND (reference sequence). The CDR3 reads CASKRGNTIYF. CDR3 DNA sequence: TGTGCCAGTAAGCGGGGAAACACCATATATTTT.